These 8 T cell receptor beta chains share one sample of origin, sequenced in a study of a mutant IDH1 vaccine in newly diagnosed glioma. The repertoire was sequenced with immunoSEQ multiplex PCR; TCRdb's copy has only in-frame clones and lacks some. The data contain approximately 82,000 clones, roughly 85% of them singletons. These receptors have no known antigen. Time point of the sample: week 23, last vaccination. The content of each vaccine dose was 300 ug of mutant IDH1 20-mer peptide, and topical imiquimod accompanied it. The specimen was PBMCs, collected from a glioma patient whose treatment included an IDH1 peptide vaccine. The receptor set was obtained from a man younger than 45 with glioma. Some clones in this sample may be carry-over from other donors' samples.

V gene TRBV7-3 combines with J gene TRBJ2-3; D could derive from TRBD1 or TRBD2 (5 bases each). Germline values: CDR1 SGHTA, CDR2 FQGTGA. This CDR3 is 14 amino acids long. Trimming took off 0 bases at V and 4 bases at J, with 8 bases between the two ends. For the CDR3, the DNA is TGTGCCAGCAGCTTAACAGGGGACGCAGATACGCAGTATTTT. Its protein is CASSLTGDADTQYF. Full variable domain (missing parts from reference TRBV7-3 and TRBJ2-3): GAGVSQTPSNKVTEKGKYVELRCDPISGHTALYWYRQSLGQGPEFLIYFQGTGAADDSGLPNDRFFAVRPEGSVSTLKIQRTERGDSAVYLCASSLTGDADTQYFGPGTRLTVL.

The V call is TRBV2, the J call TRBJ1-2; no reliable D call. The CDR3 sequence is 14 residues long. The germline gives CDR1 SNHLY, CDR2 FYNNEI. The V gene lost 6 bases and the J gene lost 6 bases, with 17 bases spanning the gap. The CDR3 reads CASRAFGEGHGYTF. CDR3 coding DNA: TGTGCCAGCAGGGCCTTCGGGGAAGGGCATGGCTACACCTTC.

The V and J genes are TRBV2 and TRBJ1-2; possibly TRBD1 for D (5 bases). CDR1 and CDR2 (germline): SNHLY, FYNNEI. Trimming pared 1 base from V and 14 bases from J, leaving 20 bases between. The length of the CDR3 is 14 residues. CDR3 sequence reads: CASSEGFDGHPGTF. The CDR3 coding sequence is TGTGCCAGCAGTGAAGGGTTTGACGGACACCCGGGAACCTTC.

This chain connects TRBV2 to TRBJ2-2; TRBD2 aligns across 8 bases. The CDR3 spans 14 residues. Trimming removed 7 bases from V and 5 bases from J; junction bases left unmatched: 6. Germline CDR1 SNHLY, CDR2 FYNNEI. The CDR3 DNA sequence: TGTGCCAGCACCGGGACTAGATGGACCGGGGAGCTGTTTTTT. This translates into CASTGTRWTGELFF.

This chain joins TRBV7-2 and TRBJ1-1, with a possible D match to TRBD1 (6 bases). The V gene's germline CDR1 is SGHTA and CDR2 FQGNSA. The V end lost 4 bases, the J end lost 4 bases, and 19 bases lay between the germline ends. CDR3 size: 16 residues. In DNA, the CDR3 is TGTGCCAGCAGCTCGAGAGCTACAGGACAGCCCACTGAAGCTTTCTTT. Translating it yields CASSSRATGQPTEAFF.

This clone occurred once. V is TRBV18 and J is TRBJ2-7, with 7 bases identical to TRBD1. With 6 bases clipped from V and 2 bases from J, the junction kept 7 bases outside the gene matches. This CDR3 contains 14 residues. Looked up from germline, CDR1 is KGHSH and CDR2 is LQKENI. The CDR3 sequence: CASSPGTEPYEQYF. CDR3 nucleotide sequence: TGTGCCAGCTCCCCCGGGACAGAACCCTACGAGCAGTACTTC.

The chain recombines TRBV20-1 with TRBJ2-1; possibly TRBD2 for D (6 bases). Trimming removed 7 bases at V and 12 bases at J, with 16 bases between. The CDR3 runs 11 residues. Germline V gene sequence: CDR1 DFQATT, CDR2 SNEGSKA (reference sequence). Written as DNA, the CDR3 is TGCAGTGTGAACTGGGGGGTTCCGCAGTTCTTC. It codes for CSVNWGVPQFF.

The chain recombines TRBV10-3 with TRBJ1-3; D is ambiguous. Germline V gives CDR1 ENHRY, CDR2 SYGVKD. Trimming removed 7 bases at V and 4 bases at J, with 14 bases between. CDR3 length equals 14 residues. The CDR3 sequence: CAITSEWRGNTIYF. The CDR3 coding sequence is TGTGCCATCACCTCCGAGTGGAGGGGAAACACCATATATTTT.